The 26 T cell receptor beta chains given below trace back to one sample, sequenced in a study of STAT5B mutations in CD4+ large granular lymphocyte leukemia. Profiled with immunoSEQ multiplex PCR; TCRdb holds only in-frame clones, not every one. Of about 31,000 clones listed, less than 85% were seen once; the top ten hold about 7%. The sample taken for sequencing was CD4+ T cells from blood buffy coats. The receptors shown here come from a human donor in good health.

CDR3 protein: CASGRNPQGAGNSPLHF. In DNA, the CDR3 is TGTGCCAGCGGACGTAACCCTCAGGGGGCGGGTAATTCACCCCTCCACTTT. This chain uses TRBV18 with TRBJ1-6, with 8 bases aligning to TRBD1. Germline values: CDR1 KGHSH, CDR2 LQKENI. V lost 8 bases and J lost 6; bases outside the gene matches: 15. The CDR3 length is 17 residues.

This clone was seen more than once but under ten times. The rearrangement links TRBV18 to TRBJ2-5; no definite D call. Germline-derived CDR1 and CDR2 are KGHSH and LQKENI. V lost 3 bases and J lost 2, with 7 bases in between. This CDR3 region has 13 residues. CDR3 in DNA: TGTGCCAGCTCACCCGGGCTACAAGAGACCCAGTACTTC. It is translated as CASSPGLQETQYF.

In this sample, this clone turned up a few times. DNA for the CDR3: TGTGCCAGCAGATCCGGCGTTTACACTGAAGCTTTCTTT. Its translation is CASRSGVYTEAFF. The V call is TRBV7-2, the J call TRBJ1-1; D remains ambiguous. V shed 6 bases and J shed 3 bases, with 11 bases lying between them. CDR3 length: 13 amino acids. Germline-derived CDR1 and CDR2 are SGHTA and FQGNSA.

The chain recombines TRBV5-8 with TRBJ2-5, with a tentative D call TRBD2 (5 bases). Trimming shortened V by 3 bases and J by 5 bases, and 8 bases separated the two germline ends. The CDR3 sequence is 12 residues long. The germline V gene has CDR1 SGHTS and CDR2 YDEGEE. The CDR3 here is CASSWRSETQYF. For the CDR3, the DNA is TGTGCCAGCAGCTGGAGGTCCGAGACCCAGTACTTC.

V and J are TRBV7-8 and TRBJ1-2; 7 positions agree with TRBD1. V was clipped by 5 bases and J by 6 bases; unmatched bases: 9. The CDR3 is 14 amino acids. Germline CDR1 reads SGHVS; CDR2 reads FQNEAQ. The CDR3 nucleotides are TGTGCCAGCAGCAGGCAGGGGGGTTTTCATGGCTACACCTTC. Its protein is CASSRQGGFHGYTF.

The V gene is TRBV7-2, the J gene TRBJ1-2; D unclear. The germline V gene has CDR1 SGHTA and CDR2 FQGNSA. V was shortened by 5 bases and J by 0 bases, with 22 bases between the two germline ends. CDR3 length: 18 amino acids. The CDR3 coding sequence is TGTGCCAGCAGCCTCAGGATCCCACGCTCCGAGACTAACTATGGCTACACCTTC. Translation: CASSLRIPRSETNYGYTF.

The CDR3 protein is CASSRRDTSFGVSWPDTQYF. The CDR3 DNA is TGCGCCAGCAGCCGGCGGGACACTTCTTTCGGGGTGTCATGGCCAGATACGCAGTATTTT. This rearrangement joins TRBV4-3 to TRBJ2-3, with D perhaps being TRBD1 or TRBD2 (6 bases each). The germline V gene encodes CDR1 LGHNA and CDR2 YSLEER. The CDR3 extends over 20 amino acids. Trimming took 4 bases from V and 4 from J, leaving 30 bases between them.

V is TRBV5-1 and J is TRBJ2-7; 10 nucleotides match TRBD2. V shed 5 bases and J 1 base; nucleotides not matched to a gene: 6. Germline V gene data show CDR1 as SGHRS and CDR2 as YFSETQ. The CDR3 runs 15 residues. In nucleotides, the CDR3 is TGCGCCAGCAGGGCTACTAGCGGGAATTCCTACGAGCAGTACTTC. This codes for CASRATSGNSYEQYF.

The rearrangement joins TRBV7-6 to TRBJ1-1; tentative D call: TRBD1 (5 bases). Deletions cut 3 bases from V and 2 bases from J, with 16 bases between. Germline values: CDR1 SGHVS, CDR2 FNYEAQ. There are 16 residues in the CDR3. As DNA, the CDR3 is TGTGCCAGCAGCTTGTTGGGAGGGGCTCTCAACACTGAAGCTTTCTTT. It codes for CASSLLGGALNTEAFF.

Written as DNA, the CDR3 is TGTGCCACCTCCTCCCTCGGGCCCCCCTACGAGCAGTACTTC. Amino acid sequence: CATSSLGPPYEQYF. J is TRBJ2-7 and V is TRBV19, with D uncertain. Germline CDR1 LNHDA, CDR2 SQIVND (reference sequence). V shed 10 bases and J shed 2 bases, with 18 bases lying between them. The CDR3 sequence is 14 residues long.

In its sample, this clone was seen a few times. J is TRBJ1-5 and V is TRBV2; D gene unclear. The CDR3 length is 18 residues. The germline V gene has CDR1 SNHLY and CDR2 FYNNEI. V lost 6 bases, J lost 2 bases, and 23 bases lay in between. This chain's CDR3 is CASRKKDLGIGGNQPQHF. CDR3 bases: TGTGCCAGCAGGAAAAAGGACCTCGGGATCGGGGGCAATCAGCCCCAGCATTTT.

Here the CDR3 reads CASSLTTAYGYTF. In DNA form, the CDR3 reads TGTGCCAGCAGCTTAACGACAGCCTATGGCTACACCTTC. This chain uses TRBV7-8 with TRBJ1-2; tentative D call: TRBD1 (5 bases). This CDR3 is built from 13 residues. The germline V and J ends were trimmed by 2 bases and 4 bases, with 8 bases remaining between them. Per germline, CDR1 SGHVS and CDR2 FQNEAQ.

The V gene is TRBV4-3, the J gene TRBJ2-7; weak D call: TRBD1 (5 bases). The CDR3 spans 13 residues. V gave up 0 bases and J gave up 5 bases, with 8 bases separating them. In germline, CDR1 is LGHNA, CDR2 YSLEER. CDR3 nucleotides: TGCGCCAGCAGCCAAGATCGGACACACGAGCAGTACTTC. This codes for CASSQDRTHEQYF.

On this clone itself: The germline gene is not matched at one end of the junction; a read error may be the cause. The V gene is TRBV6-1, the J gene TRBJ2-1, with TRBD1 identical over 8 bases. This CDR3 comprises 15 residues. Germline values: CDR1 MNHNS, CDR2 SASEGT. In nucleotides, the CDR3 is TGTGCCAGCAGGGAAGGACAGGGACCCTACAATGAGCAGTTCTTC. Translating gives CASREGQGPYNEQFF.

The sample holds a few counts of this clone. The chain couples TRBV9 to TRBJ1-2; D possibly corresponds to TRBD1 (6 bases). V lost 5 bases, J lost 5 bases, and 16 bases lay in between. Germline assignment: CDR1 SGDLS and CDR2 YYNGEE. This CDR3 is 14 amino acids long. The CDR3 region is CASSRVGATYGYTF. CDR3 DNA: TGTGCCAGCAGTAGAGTGGGGGCTACGTATGGCTACACCTTC. The whole variable domain, remainder taken from reference TRBV9 and TRBJ1-2, is DSGVTQTPKHLITATGQRVTLRCSPRSGDLSVYWYQQSLDQGLQFLIQYYNGEERAKGNILERFSAQQFPDLHSELNLSSLELGDSALYFCASSRVGATYGYTFGSGTRLTVV.

This clone was observed a few times. The chain joins TRBV4-2 to TRBJ2-7; D might be TRBD1 or TRBD2, each matching 6 bases. Germline V lookup: CDR1 LGHNA, CDR2 YNFKEQ. Trimming stripped 1 base from V and 4 bases from J, with 14 bases between. This CDR3 has 15 amino acids. CDR3 nucleotide sequence: TGTGCCAGCAGCCAAGTACAGGGAGGTTCGTACGAGCAGTACTTC. This translates into CASSQVQGGSYEQYF.

The chain is built from TRBV18 and TRBJ2-1, with D possibly TRBD2 on 5 matching bases. The germline CDR1 and CDR2 sequences are KGHSH and LQKENI. CDR3 size: 17 residues. Trimming pared 3 bases from V and 3 bases from J, leaving 18 bases between. The CDR3, as DNA: TGTGCCAGCTCACCGATCTTAGCCCGGGAAGGCTACAATGAGCAGTTCTTC. It yields the protein CASSPILAREGYNEQFF. The whole variable domain, remainder taken from reference TRBV18 and TRBJ2-1, is NAGVMQNPRHLVRRRGQEARLRCSPMKGHSHVYWYRQLPEEGLKFMVYLQKENIIDESGMPKERFSAEFPKEGPSILRIQQVVRGDSAAYFCASSPILAREGYNEQFFGPGTRLTVL.

This rearrangement joins TRBV6-1 to TRBJ2-3, with 10 positions matching TRBD2. This CDR3 comprises 17 residues. CDR1 and CDR2 from the germline V gene are MNHNS and SASEGT. With V trimmed by 4 bases and J by 2 bases, 9 bases remained unmatched. CDR3 amino acids: CASSGISGGPNTDTQYF. For the CDR3, the DNA is TGTGCCAGCAGTGGGATTAGCGGGGGGCCTAACACAGATACGCAGTATTTT.

The rearrangement uses TRBV5-8 and TRBJ2-7; no clear D gene. The CDR3 has 14 amino acids. CDR1 is SGHTS and CDR2 is YDEGEE in the germline V gene. The ends were cut back, 0 bases at V and 7 bases at J, with 14 bases in the middle. Written as DNA, the CDR3 is TGTGCCAGCAGCTTGGAGGGTTCTGGCAGGGAGCAGTACTTC. Protein product: CASSLEGSGREQYF.

The rearrangement uses TRBV7-2 and TRBJ2-2; the match to TRBD1 covers 8 bases. The ends lost 5 bases at V and 6 bases at J; junction bases unmatched: 5. The CDR3 runs to 14 residues. The germline gives CDR1 SGHTA, CDR2 FQGNSA. CDR3: CASSPQTGAGELFF. In nucleotides, the CDR3 is TGTGCCAGCAGCCCCCAGACAGGGGCCGGGGAGCTGTTTTTT.

V gene TRBV2 combines with J gene TRBJ2-2; possible D gene TRBD2, 6 bases. The germline V gene has CDR1 SNHLY and CDR2 FYNNEI. V was clipped by 6 bases and J by 4 bases, with 12 bases between them. This CDR3 is 14 amino acids long. CDR3 region: CASSVLATTGELFF. Written as DNA, the CDR3 is TGTGCCAGCAGCGTTCTAGCGACCACCGGGGAGCTGTTTTTT.

This sequence joins TRBV11-2 and TRBJ2-7; 10 nucleotides match TRBD2. CDR1 SGHAT and CDR2 FQNNGV come from the germline V gene. CDR3 length: 16 residues. The J segment lost 0 bases and the V segment lost 4 bases, leaving 6 bases of the junction unmatched. The CDR3 region is CASSSGTSAYSYEQYF. CDR3 DNA sequence: TGTGCCAGCAGCTCCGGGACTAGCGCGTACTCCTACGAGCAGTACTTC.

The chain is built from TRBV5-1 and TRBJ2-1, with 13 bases fitting TRBD2. CDR3 length: 19 residues. Trimming cost V 4 bases and J 0 bases; bases outside gene matches: 10. Germline loops: CDR1 SGHRS, CDR2 YFSETQ. CDR3 sequence (DNA): TGCGCCAGCAGCCCCGGACTAGCGGGGGCCTCCTCCTCCTACAATGAGCAGTTCTTC. The encoded protein is CASSPGLAGASSSYNEQFF.

The chain recombines TRBV27 with TRBJ1-4, with D unresolved. From germline, CDR1 is MNHEY and CDR2 SMNVEV (reference sequence). V was pared by 3 bases and J by 11 bases, with 13 bases between. The CDR3 length is 13 residues. The CDR3 here is CASSFNSLGKLFF. CDR3 bases: TGTGCCAGCAGTTTCAATTCTCTCGGGAAACTGTTTTTT.

The J gene is TRBJ1-1, the V gene TRBV18, with D possibly being TRBD1 (6 bases). V lost 3 bases, J lost 5 bases, and 13 bases lay in between. Germline-derived CDR1 and CDR2 are KGHSH and LQKENI. This CDR3 is built from 14 residues. Written as DNA, the CDR3 is TGTGCCAGCTCACCGCTAGAGGGGGGTACTGAAGCTTTCTTT. Amino acid sequence: CASSPLEGGTEAFF.

V usage is TRBV19 and J usage is TRBJ1-2, with D perhaps TRBD1 (5 bases). From germline, CDR1 is LNHDA and CDR2 SQIVND (reference sequence). The CDR3 is 12 amino acids. Trimming cost V 4 bases and J 7 bases, with 10 bases left between them. The CDR3 sequence: CASSTQGVGYTF. The CDR3 bases are TGTGCCAGTAGTACCCAGGGAGTTGGCTACACCTTC.